Described below is a single TCR beta chain sequence and its context. This sample is part of a study of blood T cell repertoires in COVID-19. Study information: COVID-19 samples from acute and convalescent phases originated in the United States, Italy and Spain. PBMCs, B-cell-depleted T cells, or T cells provided the cDNA or gDNA that made up the material.

As handled by the study authors: Amplified reference gene primers provided the basis for estimating nucleated cell counts. Clones were sequenced by immunoSEQ multiplex PCR, and TCRdb holds only the in-frame ones, with some missing. V and J calls and clone size are as listed in that table; D and trimming were resolved from the DNA. The profile shows 200,000 to 250,000 clones, about 84% of them singletons. Patients in Seattle were enrolled during active infection, then followed longitudinally. The source material was peripheral blood. The TCR sequence derives from a woman over 75 with COVID-19, enrolled during active disease.

CDR3 coding DNA: TGTGCCAGCAGCCCCGGGACTAGCGGGGAAAGAAACATTCAGTACTTC. Translated: CASSPGTSGERNIQYF. The chain couples TRBV7-9 to TRBJ2-4, with 13 nucleotides matching TRBD2. This CDR3 is built from 16 residues. CDR1 SEHNR and CDR2 FQNEAQ come from the germline V gene (reference sequence). The J segment lost 6 bases and the V segment lost 5 bases, leaving 7 bases of the junction unmatched.